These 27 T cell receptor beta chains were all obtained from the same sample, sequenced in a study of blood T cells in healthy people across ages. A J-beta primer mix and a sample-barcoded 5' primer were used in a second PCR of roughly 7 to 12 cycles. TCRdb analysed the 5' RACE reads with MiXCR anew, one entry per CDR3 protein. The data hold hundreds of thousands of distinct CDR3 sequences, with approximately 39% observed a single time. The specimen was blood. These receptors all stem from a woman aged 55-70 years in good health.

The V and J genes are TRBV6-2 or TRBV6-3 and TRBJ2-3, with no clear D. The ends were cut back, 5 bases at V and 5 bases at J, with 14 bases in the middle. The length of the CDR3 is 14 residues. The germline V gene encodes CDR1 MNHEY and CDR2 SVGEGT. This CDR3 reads CASSDAESLDTQYF. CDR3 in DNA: TGTGCCAGCAGTGACGCGGAAAGTCTAGATACGCAGTATTTT.

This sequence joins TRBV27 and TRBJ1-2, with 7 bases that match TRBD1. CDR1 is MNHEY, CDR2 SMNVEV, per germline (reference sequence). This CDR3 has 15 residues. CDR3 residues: CTTSRELGGYYGYTF. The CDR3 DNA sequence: TGTACCACCTCCCGGGAGCTAGGGGGCTACTATGGCTACACCTTC.

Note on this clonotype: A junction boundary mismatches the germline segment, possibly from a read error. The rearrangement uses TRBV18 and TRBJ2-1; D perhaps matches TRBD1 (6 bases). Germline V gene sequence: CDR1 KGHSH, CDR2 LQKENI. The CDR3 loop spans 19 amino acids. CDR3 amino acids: CANSDLRDTWHFSYNEQFF. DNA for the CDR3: TGTGCCAACTCAGATCTCCGGGACACATGGCACTTTTCCTACAATGAGCAGTTCTTC.

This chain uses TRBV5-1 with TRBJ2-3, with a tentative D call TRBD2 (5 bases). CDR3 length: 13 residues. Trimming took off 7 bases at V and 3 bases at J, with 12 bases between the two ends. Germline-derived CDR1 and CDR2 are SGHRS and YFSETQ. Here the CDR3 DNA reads TGCGCCAGCCAGCCGGGGTGGACAGATACGCAGTATTTT. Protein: CASQPGWTDTQYF. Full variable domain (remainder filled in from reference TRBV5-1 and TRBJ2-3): KAGVTQTPRYLIKTRGQQVTLSCSPISGHRSVSWYQQTPGQGLQFLFEYFSETQRNKGNFPGRFSGRQFSNSRSEMNVSTLELGDSALYLCASQPGWTDTQYFGPGTRLTVL.

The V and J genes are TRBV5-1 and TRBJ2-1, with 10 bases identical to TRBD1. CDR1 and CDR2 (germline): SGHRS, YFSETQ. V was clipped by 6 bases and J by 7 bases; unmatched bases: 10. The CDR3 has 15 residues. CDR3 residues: CASNSQGTGANEQFF. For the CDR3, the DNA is TGCGCCAGCAACTCCCAAGGGACAGGGGCTAATGAGCAGTTCTTC.

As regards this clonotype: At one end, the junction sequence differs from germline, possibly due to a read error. The CDR3 bases are TGTGCCGGCAGCCGCGCCCCAGAGGGCTACGAGCAGTACTTC. This translates into CAGSRAPEGYEQYF. The chain employs TRBV7-9 and TRBJ2-7, with a weak D call TRBD2 (5 bases). CDR1 SEHNR and CDR2 FQNEAQ come from the germline V gene (reference sequence). The CDR3 is 14 residues long.

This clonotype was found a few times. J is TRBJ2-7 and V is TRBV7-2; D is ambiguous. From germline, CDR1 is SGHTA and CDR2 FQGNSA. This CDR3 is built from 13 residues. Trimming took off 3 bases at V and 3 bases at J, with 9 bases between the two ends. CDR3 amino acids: CASSFSEGYEQYF. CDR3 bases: TGTGCCAGCAGCTTTTCTGAAGGCTACGAGCAGTACTTC.

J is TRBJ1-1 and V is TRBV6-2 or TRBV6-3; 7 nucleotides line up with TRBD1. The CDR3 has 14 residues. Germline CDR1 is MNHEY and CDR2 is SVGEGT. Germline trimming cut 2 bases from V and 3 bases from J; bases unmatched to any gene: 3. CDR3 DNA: TGTGCCAGCAGTTACCGACAGGGTTACACTGAAGCTTTCTTT. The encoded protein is CASSYRQGYTEAFF.

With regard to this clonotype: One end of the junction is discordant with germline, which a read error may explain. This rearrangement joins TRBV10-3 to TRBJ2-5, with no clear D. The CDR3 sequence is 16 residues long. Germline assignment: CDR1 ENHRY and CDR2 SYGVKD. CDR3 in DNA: TGTGCCATCCGTGTCTCCCTGGGCGGTGACCAAGAGACCCCGTACTTC. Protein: CAIRVSLGGDQETPYF.

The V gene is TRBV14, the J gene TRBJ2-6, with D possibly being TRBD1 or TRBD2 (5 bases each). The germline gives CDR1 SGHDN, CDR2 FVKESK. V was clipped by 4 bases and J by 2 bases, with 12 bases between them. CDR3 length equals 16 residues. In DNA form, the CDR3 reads TGTGCCAGCAGCCTGGGGCCGGGGCCTGGGGCCAACGTCCTGACTTTC. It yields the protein CASSLGPGPGANVLTF. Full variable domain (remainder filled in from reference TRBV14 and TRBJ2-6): EAGVTQFPSHSVIEKGQTVTLRCDPISGHDNLYWYRRVMGKEIKFLLHFVKESKQDESGMPNNRFLAERTGGTYSTLKVQPAELEDSGVYFCASSLGPGPGANVLTFGAGSRLTVL.

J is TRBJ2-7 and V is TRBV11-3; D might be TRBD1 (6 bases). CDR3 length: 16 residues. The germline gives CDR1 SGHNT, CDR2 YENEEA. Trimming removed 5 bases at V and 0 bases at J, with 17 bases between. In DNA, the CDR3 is TGTGCCAGCAGCCCAAGGTGGACAGAGAGCTCCTACGAGCAGTACTTC. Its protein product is CASSPRWTESSYEQYF.

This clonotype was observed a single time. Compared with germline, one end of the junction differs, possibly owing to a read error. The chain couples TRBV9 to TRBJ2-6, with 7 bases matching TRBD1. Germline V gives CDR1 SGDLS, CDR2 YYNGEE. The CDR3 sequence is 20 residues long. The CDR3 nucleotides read TGTGCCAGCAGCGTAGCGAAGAGGGGGACAGTAACCTCTGGGGCCGACGTCCTGACTTTC. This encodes CASSVAKRGTVTSGADVLTF.

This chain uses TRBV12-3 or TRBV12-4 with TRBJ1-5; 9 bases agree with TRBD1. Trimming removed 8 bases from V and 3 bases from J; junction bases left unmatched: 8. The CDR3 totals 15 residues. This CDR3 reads CASRPGTGNNQPQHF. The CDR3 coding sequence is TGTGCCAGCCGCCCTGGGACAGGGAACAATCAGCCCCAGCATTTT.

The CDR3 spells CASSIRLAGSNEQFF. DNA of the CDR3: TGTGCCAGCAGCATAAGACTAGCGGGAAGCAATGAGCAGTTCTTC. J is TRBJ2-1 and V is TRBV7-3; 11 nucleotides line up with TRBD2. Germline-derived CDR1 and CDR2 are SGHTA and FQGTGA. The CDR3 loop spans 15 amino acids. J was trimmed by 6 bases and V by 5 bases; bases with no gene match: 6.

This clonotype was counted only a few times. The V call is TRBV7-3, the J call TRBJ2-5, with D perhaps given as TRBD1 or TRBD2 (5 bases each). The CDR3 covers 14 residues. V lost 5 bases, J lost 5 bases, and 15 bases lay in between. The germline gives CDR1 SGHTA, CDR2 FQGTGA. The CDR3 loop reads CASSPLGTRETQYF. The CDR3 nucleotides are TGTGCCAGCAGCCCCCTTGGGACCCGGGAGACCCAGTACTTC. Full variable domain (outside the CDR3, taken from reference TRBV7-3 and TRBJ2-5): GAGVSQTPSNKVTEKGKYVELRCDPISGHTALYWYRQSLGQGPEFLIYFQGTGAADDSGLPNDRFFAVRPEGSVSTLKIQRTERGDSAVYLCASSPLGTRETQYFGPGTRLLVL.

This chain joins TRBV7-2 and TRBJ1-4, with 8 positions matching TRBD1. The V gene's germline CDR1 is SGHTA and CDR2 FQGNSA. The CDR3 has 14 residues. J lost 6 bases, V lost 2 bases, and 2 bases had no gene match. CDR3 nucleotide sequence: TGTGCCAGCAGCTTACAGGGGGCGCATGAAAAACTGTTTTTT. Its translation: CASSLQGAHEKLFF.

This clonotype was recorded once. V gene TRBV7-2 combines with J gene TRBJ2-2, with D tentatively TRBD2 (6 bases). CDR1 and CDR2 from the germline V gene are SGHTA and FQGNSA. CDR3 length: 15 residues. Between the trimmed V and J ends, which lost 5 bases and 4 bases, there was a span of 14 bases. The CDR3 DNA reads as TGTGCCAGCAGCCCTACTAGCCAGAGCACCGGGGAGCTGTTTTTT. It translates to CASSPTSQSTGELFF.

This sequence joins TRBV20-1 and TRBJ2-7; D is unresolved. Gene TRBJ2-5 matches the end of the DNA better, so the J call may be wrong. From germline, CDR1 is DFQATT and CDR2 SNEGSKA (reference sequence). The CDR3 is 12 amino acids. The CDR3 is CSASPKKETQYF. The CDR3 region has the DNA TGCAGTGCTAGTCCTAAAAAAGAGACCCAGTACTTC.

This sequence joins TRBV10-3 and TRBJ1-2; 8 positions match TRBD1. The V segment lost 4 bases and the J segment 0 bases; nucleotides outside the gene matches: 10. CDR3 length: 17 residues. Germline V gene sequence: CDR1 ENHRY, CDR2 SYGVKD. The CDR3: CAISASRGTGSNYGYTF. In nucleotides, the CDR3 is TGTGCCATCAGTGCCTCGAGGGGGACAGGCTCTAACTATGGCTACACCTTC.

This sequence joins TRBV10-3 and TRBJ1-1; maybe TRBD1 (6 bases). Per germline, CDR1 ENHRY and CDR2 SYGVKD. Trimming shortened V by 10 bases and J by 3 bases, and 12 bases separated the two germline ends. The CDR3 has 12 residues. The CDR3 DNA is TGTGCCACCTTACAGGGTGACACTGAAGCTTTCTTT. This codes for CATLQGDTEAFF.

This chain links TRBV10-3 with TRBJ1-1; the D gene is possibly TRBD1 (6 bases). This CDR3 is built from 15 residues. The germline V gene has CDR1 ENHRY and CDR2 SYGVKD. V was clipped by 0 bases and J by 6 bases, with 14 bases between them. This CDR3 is CAISESTPQGPEAFF. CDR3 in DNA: TGTGCCATCAGTGAGTCCACCCCACAGGGCCCTGAAGCTTTCTTT.

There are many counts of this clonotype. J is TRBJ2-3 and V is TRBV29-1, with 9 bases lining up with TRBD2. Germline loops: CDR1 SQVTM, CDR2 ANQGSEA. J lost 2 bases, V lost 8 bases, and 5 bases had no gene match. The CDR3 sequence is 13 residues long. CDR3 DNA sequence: TGCAGCAAGACTAGCGGCCTCACAGATACGCAGTATTTT. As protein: CSKTSGLTDTQYF.

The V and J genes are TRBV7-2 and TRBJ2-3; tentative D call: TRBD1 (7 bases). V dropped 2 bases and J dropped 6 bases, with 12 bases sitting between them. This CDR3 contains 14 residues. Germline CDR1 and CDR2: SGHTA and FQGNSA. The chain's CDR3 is CASSLQGGIDTQYF. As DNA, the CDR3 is TGTGCCAGCAGCTTACAGGGGGGCATCGATACGCAGTATTTT.

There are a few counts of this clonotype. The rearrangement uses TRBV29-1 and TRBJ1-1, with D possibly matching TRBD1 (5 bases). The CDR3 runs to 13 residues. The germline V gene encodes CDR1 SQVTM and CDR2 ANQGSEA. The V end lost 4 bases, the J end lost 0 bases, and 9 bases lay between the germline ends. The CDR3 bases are TGCAGCGTTGGCTGGGGGTTGAACACTGAAGCTTTCTTT. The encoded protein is CSVGWGLNTEAFF. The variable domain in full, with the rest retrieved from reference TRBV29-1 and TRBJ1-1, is SAVISQKPSRDICQRGTSLTIQCQVDSQVTMMFWYRQQPGQSLTLIATANQGSEATYESGFVIDKFPISRPNLTFSTLTVSNMSPEDSSIYLCSVGWGLNTEAFFGQGTRLTVV.

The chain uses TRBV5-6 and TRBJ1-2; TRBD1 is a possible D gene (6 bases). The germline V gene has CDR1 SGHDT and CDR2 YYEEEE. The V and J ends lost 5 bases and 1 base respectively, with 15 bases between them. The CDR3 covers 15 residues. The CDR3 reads CASRPQGGINYGYTF. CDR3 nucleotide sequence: TGTGCCAGCAGACCCCAAGGGGGAATTAACTATGGCTACACCTTC.

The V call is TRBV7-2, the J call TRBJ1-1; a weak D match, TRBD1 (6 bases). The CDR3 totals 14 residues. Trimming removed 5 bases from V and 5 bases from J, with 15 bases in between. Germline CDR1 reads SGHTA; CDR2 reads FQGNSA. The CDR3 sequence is CASSPQTDRTEAFF. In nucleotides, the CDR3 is TGTGCCAGCAGCCCACAGACAGACAGGACTGAAGCTTTCTTT.

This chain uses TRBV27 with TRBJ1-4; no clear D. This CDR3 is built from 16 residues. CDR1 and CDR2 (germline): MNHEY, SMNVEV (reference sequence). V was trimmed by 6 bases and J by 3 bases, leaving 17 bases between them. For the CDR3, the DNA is TGTGCCAGCAGCGTACCCACAGCGGGAGCTAATGAAAAACTGTTTTTT. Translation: CASSVPTAGANEKLFF.